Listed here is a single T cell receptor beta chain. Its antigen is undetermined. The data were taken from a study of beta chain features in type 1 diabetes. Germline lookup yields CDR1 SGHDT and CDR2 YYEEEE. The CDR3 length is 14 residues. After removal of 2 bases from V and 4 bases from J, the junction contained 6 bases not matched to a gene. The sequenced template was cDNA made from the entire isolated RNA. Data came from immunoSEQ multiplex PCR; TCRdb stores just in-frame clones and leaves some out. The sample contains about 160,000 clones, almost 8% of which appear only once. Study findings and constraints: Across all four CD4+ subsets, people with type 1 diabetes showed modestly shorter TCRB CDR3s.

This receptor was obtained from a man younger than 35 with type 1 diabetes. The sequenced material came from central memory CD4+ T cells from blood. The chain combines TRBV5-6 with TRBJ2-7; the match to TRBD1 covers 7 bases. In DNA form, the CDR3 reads TGTGCCAGCAGCTTTCCCGAGGGGGCTTACGAGCAGTACTTC. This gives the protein CASSFPEGAYEQYF. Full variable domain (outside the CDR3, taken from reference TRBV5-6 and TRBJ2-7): DAGVTQSPTHLIKTRGQQVTLRCSPKSGHDTVSWYQQALGQGPQFIFQYYEEEERQRGNFPDRFSGHQFPNYSSELNVNALLLGDSALYLCASSFPEGAYEQYFGPGTRLTVT.